Listed below are T cell receptor beta chains from one sample, sequenced in a study of cytomegalovirus exposure and HLA in healthy donors. TCRdb keeps only in-frame clones here, not all; method: immunoSEQ multiplex PCR. There are about 140,000 clones in the sample; about 74% occur only once, and more than 4.5% lies in the top ten. Sequences were obtained from PBMCs. The receptors were gathered from a woman aged 50 to 60 in good health and CMV-seronegative. Each CDR3 is given with its conserved first and last residue. A D gene is named only where the DNA matches it firmly. Some rows have no size entry. The others give once, few or many, or a class for an expanded clone.

TRBD1	TRBV28	-	TRBJ1-6	CASLGQGHSPLHF	TGTGCCAGCCTGGGACAGGGACATTCACCCCTCCACTTT
TRBD1	TRBV18	-	TRBJ1-6	CASSPTGNSPLHF	TGTGCCAGCTCACCGACAGGGAATTCACCCCTCCACTTT
TRBD1	TRBV27	-	TRBJ2-7	CASSFGTGGGREQYF	TGTGCCAGCAGTTTCGGGACAGGTGGGGGAAGGGAGCAGTACTTC
-	TRBV7-8	few	TRBJ1-1	CASSQKVGVEAFF	TGTGCCAGCAGCCAAAAAGTCGGGGTTGAAGCTTTCTTT
TRBD1	TRBV5-6	-	TRBJ1-2	CASSLDGSGGHGYTF	TGTGCCAGCAGCTTGGACGGTTCAGGGGGGCATGGCTACACCTTC
-	TRBV4-2	-	TRBJ1-4	CASSLGTIGEGATNEKLFF	TGTGCCAGCAGCCTAGGGACTATCGGGGAAGGAGCAACTAATGAAAAACTGTTTTTT
-	TRBV19	-	TRBJ2-2	CASSIAAGATGELFF	TGTGCCAGTAGTATAGCGGCAGGGGCAACCGGGGAGCTGTTTTTT
TRBD1	TRBV6-1	-	TRBJ1-4	CASSEGTGNEKLFF	TGTGCCAGCAGTGAGGGGACAGGGAATGAAAAACTGTTTTTT
TRBD1	TRBV27	-	TRBJ1-2	CASSLTGAVYGYTF	TGTGCCAGCAGTCTAACAGGGGCCGTCTATGGCTACACCTTC
TRBD1	TRBV30	once	TRBJ1-2	CACDRGRTNYGYTF	TGTGCCTGTGACAGGGGCCGGACTAACTATGGCTACACCTTC
TRBD1	TRBV4-2	-	TRBJ2-5	CASSPWDSQQETQYF	TGTGCCAGCAGCCCTTGGGACAGTCAGCAAGAGACCCAGTACTTC
TRBD2	TRBV19	-	TRBJ2-1	CASSPTRGGAYNEQFF	TGTGCCAGTAGCCCTACCCGGGGGGGGGCCTACAATGAGCAGTTCTTC
-	TRBV7-6	-	TRBJ2-4	CASSLEAGIAKNIQYF	TGTGCCAGCAGCTTAGAGGCAGGAATAGCCAAAAACATTCAGTACTTC
-	TRBV7-3	-	TRBJ2-5	CASSLLGAQETQYF	TGTGCCAGCAGCTTATTGGGGGCCCAAGAGACCCAGTACTTC
-	TRBV5-1	few	TRBJ2-1	CASSLGTTYNEQFF	TGCGCCAGCAGCTTGGGGACAACCTACAATGAGCAGTTCTTC
TRBD1	TRBV5-1	-	TRBJ1-4	CASSFPDRAKKLFF	TGCGCCAGCAGCTTTCCGGACAGGGCGAAAAAACTGTTTTTT
-	TRBV19	-	TRBJ1-2	CASSMSLGRSLYGYTF	TGTGCCAGTAGTATGTCTTTGGGGCGGTCCCTCTATGGCTACACCTTC
-	TRBV27	-	TRBJ2-5	CASSSLGQRQETQYF	TGTGCCAGCAGTTCTCTCGGACAGCGCCAAGAGACCCAGTACTTC
TRBD1	TRBV2	-	TRBJ2-7	CASSEVLGQGSEQYF	TGTGCCAGCAGTGAGGTTCTGGGACAGGGAAGCGAGCAGTACTTC
TRBD1	TRBV30	-	TRBJ1-5	CAWSLQTGYSNQPQHF	TGTGCCTGGAGTTTACAGACAGGGTATAGCAATCAGCCCCAGCATTTT
-	TRBV19	-	TRBJ1-1	CASSGQVNTEAFF	TGTGCCAGTAGTGGGCAGGTGAACACTGAAGCTTTCTTT
TRBD2	TRBV5-1	once	TRBJ2-7	CASRLGLAGGPYEQYF	TGCGCCAGCAGGCTTGGACTAGCGGGGGGACCCTACGAGCAGTACTTC
TRBD1	TRBV2	few	TRBJ1-4	CASNQGVEKLFF	TGTGCCAGCAACCAGGGGGTCGAAAAACTGTTTTTT
-	TRBV5-6	-	TRBJ1-2	CASSLTGPYGYTF	TGTGCCAGCAGCTTAACAGGCCCATATGGCTACACCTTC
TRBD1	TRBV4-1	-	TRBJ1-4	CASSGAGQGNEKLFF	TGCGCCAGCAGCGGTGCGGGACAGGGAAATGAAAAACTGTTTTTT